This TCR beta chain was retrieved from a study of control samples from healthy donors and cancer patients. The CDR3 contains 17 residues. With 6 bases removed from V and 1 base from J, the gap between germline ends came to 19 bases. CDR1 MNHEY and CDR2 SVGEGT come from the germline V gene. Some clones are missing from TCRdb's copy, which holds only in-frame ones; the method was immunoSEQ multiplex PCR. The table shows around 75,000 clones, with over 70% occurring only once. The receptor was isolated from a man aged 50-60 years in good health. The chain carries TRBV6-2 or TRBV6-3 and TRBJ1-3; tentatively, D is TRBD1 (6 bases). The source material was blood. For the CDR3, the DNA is TGTGCCAGCAGCCCTCGGGTCCGGGGGCTTTCTGGAAACACCATATATTTT. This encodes CASSPRVRGLSGNTIYF.